The 17 T cell receptor beta chains listed next were all sequenced from one sample in a study of T cell responses to AZD1222 COVID-19 vaccine. Profiled with immunoSEQ multiplex PCR; TCRdb holds only in-frame clones, not every one. The sample has about 140,000 clones; less than 95% are singletons. The sample in question was peripheral blood, obtained 28 days after the second dose of the MenACWY control vaccine. These receptors originate from an adult who received the MenACWY meningococcal vaccine as a control.

The chain uses TRBV1 and TRBJ2-3; the D call in the table, TRBD1, was not verified against the DNA. TRBV1 is a documented pseudogene. The CDR3 covers 13 residues. CDR3 in DNA: TGCACCAGCAGCCAAGACGCAGGAGATACGCAGTATTTT. Its protein is CTSSQDAGDTQYF.

This clone has just a few counts. This rearrangement joins TRBV28 to TRBJ1-5; D might be TRBD1 (5 bases). Germline V gene data show CDR1 as MDHEN and CDR2 as SYDVKM. This CDR3 spans 14 amino acids. The V end was cut by 7 bases, the J end by 5 bases, with 15 bases between. The CDR3 spells CASKTGTLHQPQHF. The CDR3 bases are TGTGCCAGCAAAACGGGGACCCTTCATCAGCCCCAGCATTTT.

This clone was seen only once. The rearrangement links TRBV15 to TRBJ1-6; D may be TRBD1 (5 bases). CDR1 is LNHNV and CDR2 is YYDKDF in the germline V gene (reference sequence). The germline V and J ends were trimmed by 6 bases and 5 bases, with 20 bases remaining between them. The CDR3 consists of 17 residues. CDR3 residues: CATRLTGGGWNNSPLHF. CDR3 coding DNA: TGTGCCACCAGGCTCACGGGTGGGGGGTGGAATAATTCACCCCTCCACTTT.

The chain has TRBV6-6 and TRBJ1-1; 7 nucleotides line up with TRBD1. The V segment lost 2 bases and the J segment 5 bases; nucleotides outside the gene matches: 5. Germline values: CDR1 MNHNY, CDR2 SVGAGI (reference sequence). The length of the CDR3 is 14 residues. The CDR3 coding sequence is TGTGCCAGCAGTTACAGGGAGACAGGGACTGAAGCTTTCTTT. Amino acid sequence: CASSYRETGTEAFF.

V usage is TRBV7-6 and J usage is TRBJ2-1; 9 bases match TRBD2. V was pared by 4 bases and J by 7 bases, with 17 bases of the junction left unmatched. CDR3 length equals 18 residues. Germline V lookup: CDR1 SGHVS, CDR2 FNYEAQ. CDR3 sequence: CASSSPRRGSGSSNEQFF. CDR3 nucleotides: TGTGCCAGCAGCTCGCCCCGAAGGGGTAGCGGGAGTTCAAATGAGCAGTTCTTC.

The table lists this clone with a count of one. The V and J genes are TRBV6-2 or TRBV6-3 and TRBJ1-2; a possible D gene is TRBD1 (6 bases). CDR1 is MNHEY and CDR2 is SVGEGT in the germline V gene. The V end was cut by 5 bases, the J end by 8 bases, with 12 bases between. The length of the CDR3 is 12 residues. Written as DNA, the CDR3 is TGTGCCAGCAGTAAACAGGGTGGAGGCTACACCTTC. Its translation is CASSKQGGGYTF.

The chain couples TRBV5-1 to TRBJ1-2; 9 bases match TRBD1. The CDR3 totals 15 residues. The germline CDR1 and CDR2 sequences are SGHRS and YFSETQ. With 3 bases clipped from V and 4 bases from J, the junction kept 7 bases outside the gene matches. The CDR3 protein is CASSSSGTGIYGYTF. CDR3 bases: TGCGCCAGCAGCTCATCCGGGACAGGGATCTATGGCTACACCTTC.

The chain combines TRBV28 with TRBJ1-1; D might be TRBD1 (5 bases). Trimming removed 6 bases at V and 5 bases at J, with 13 bases between. The germline gives CDR1 MDHEN, CDR2 SYDVKM. The CDR3 totals 13 residues. The chain's CDR3 is CASRTSGGTEAFF. The CDR3 DNA reads TGTGCCAGCAGGACTTCCGGGGGGACTGAAGCTTTCTTT. Based on the CDR3 plus reference TRBV28 and TRBJ1-1, the full variable domain is DVKVTQSSRYLVKRTGEKVFLECVQDMDHENMFWYRQDPGLGLRLIYFSYDVKMKEKGDIPEGYSVSREKKERFSLILESASTNQTSMYLCASRTSGGTEAFFGQGTRLTVV.

The J gene is TRBJ1-2, the V gene TRBV6-4, with 8 bases identical to TRBD1. The CDR3 is 14 residues long. V lost 6 bases, J lost 4 bases, and 7 bases stayed unmatched. Per germline, CDR1 MRHNA and CDR2 SNTAGT. The CDR3 here is CASSLGQGAYGYTF. The CDR3 DNA reads TGTGCCAGCAGCCTAGGACAGGGCGCCTATGGCTACACCTTC.

In nucleotides, the CDR3 is TGTGCCAGCGGGTTTGACCCTGGAAACACCATATATTTT. Translation: CASGFDPGNTIYF. The chain uses TRBV12-3 or TRBV12-4 and TRBJ1-3, with D unresolved. The CDR3 is 13 amino acids. V shed 8 bases and J shed 2 bases, with 10 bases lying between them.

The chain has TRBV19 and TRBJ1-1, with 12 bases fitting TRBD1. V lost 9 bases and J lost 5; bases outside the gene matches: 4. Germline loops: CDR1 LNHDA, CDR2 SQIVND (reference sequence). This CDR3 is built from 13 residues. The CDR3 here is CASRDRGLTEAFF. The DNA of the CDR3 is TGTGCCAGCAGGGACAGGGGGCTTACTGAAGCTTTCTTT.

This rearrangement joins TRBV7-6 to TRBJ2-1; 7 bases agree with TRBD2. This CDR3 is built from 17 residues. V shed 2 bases, J shed 1 base, and the junction held 8 bases outside the gene matches. Looked up from germline, CDR1 is SGHVS and CDR2 is FNYEAQ. In nucleotides, the CDR3 is TGTGCCAGCAGCTTAAGTCTCGGGGGGATATCCTACAATGAGCAGTTCTTC. It specifies CASSLSLGGISYNEQFF.

This sequence joins TRBV6-5 and TRBJ2-7; 10 bases are shared with TRBD1. Losses at the gene ends were 8 bases for V and 2 bases for J; bases not matched to a gene: 6. This CDR3 comprises 14 residues. Germline V gene lookup returns CDR1 MNHEY and CDR2 SVGAGI. Here the CDR3 DNA reads TGTGCCAGCCAAGGACAGGGGGGTCCCTACGAGCAGTACTTC. Encoded protein: CASQGQGGPYEQYF.

This clone was recorded a few times. The rearrangement uses TRBV10-3 and TRBJ2-3, with a tentative D call TRBD2 (5 bases). The germline V gene has CDR1 ENHRY and CDR2 SYGVKD. The CDR3 has 13 amino acids. V lost 7 bases and J lost 0, with 8 bases in between. The CDR3 region is CAITEGSTDTQYF. The CDR3 bases are TGTGCCATCACCGAGGGAAGCACAGATACGCAGTATTTT.

This chain uses TRBV19 with TRBJ1-1; 11 bases are shared with TRBD1. Germline V CDR1 and CDR2: LNHDA, SQIVND (reference sequence). After removal of 4 bases from V and 5 bases from J, the junction contained 12 bases not matched to a gene. The CDR3 spans 17 residues. The CDR3 DNA is TGTGCCAGTAGTACCTCCGAGGACAGGGGGCTGTATACTGAAGCTTTCTTT. Its translation: CASSTSEDRGLYTEAFF. Full variable domain (remainder filled in from reference TRBV19 and TRBJ1-1): DGGITQSPKYLFRKEGQNVTLSCEQNLNHDAMYWYRQDPGQGLRLIYYSQIVNDFQKGDIAEGYSVSREKKESFPLTVTSAQKNPTAFYLCASSTSEDRGLYTEAFFGQGTRLTVV.

CDR3 nucleotide sequence: TGTGCCAGTAAGTTTATGCAGGGGGCAATAGGCAATCAGCCCCAGCATTTT. Translating it yields CASKFMQGAIGNQPQHF. This chain joins TRBV28 and TRBJ1-5; TRBD1 matches 8 bases. The CDR3 runs 17 residues. The J segment lost 2 bases and the V segment lost 9 bases, leaving 15 bases of the junction unmatched. Germline loops: CDR1 MDHEN, CDR2 SYDVKM.

This clone was observed a few times. The identical CDR3 is also encoded by other nucleotide sequences in the sample. The rearrangement links TRBV19 to TRBJ1-1; D call uncertain. This CDR3 is built from 15 residues. V was clipped by 1 base and J by 1 base, with 10 bases between them. CDR1 and CDR2 from the germline V gene are LNHDA and SQIVND (reference sequence). CDR3 nucleotides: TGTGCCAGTAGTATAGGTCGTGTTGGGAACACTGAAGCTTTCTTT. It translates to CASSIGRVGNTEAFF.